One and the same sample provided the 27 T cell receptor beta chains below, sequenced in a study of beta chain features in type 1 diabetes. As every portion of the isolated RNA was reverse transcribed, the sequencing read expressed TCRB transcripts. Clones were read by immunoSEQ multiplex PCR, and TCRdb kept only the in-frame ones, dropping some. The sample holds 250,000 or so clones, about 71% seen once. The sequencing sample was made of naive CD4+ T cells from blood. The receptors here all came from a man aged 25 to 45 in good health.

The table lists this clone with a few counts. The chain employs TRBV9 and TRBJ2-2, with D uncertain. The V gene lost 0 bases and the J gene lost 2 bases, with 11 bases spanning the gap. This CDR3 spans 16 amino acids. Germline V gene data show CDR1 as SGDLS and CDR2 as YYNGEE. DNA of the CDR3: TGTGCCAGCAGCGTAGGCCCCCAGCTCAACACCGGGGAGCTGTTTTTT. It encodes CASSVGPQLNTGELFF. Using reference TRBV9 and TRBJ2-2 for the parts outside the CDR3, the full variable domain is DSGVTQTPKHLITATGQRVTLRCSPRSGDLSVYWYQQSLDQGLQFLIQYYNGEERAKGNILERFSAQQFPDLHSELNLSSLELGDSALYFCASSVGPQLNTGELFFGEGSRLTVL.

V and J are TRBV7-2 and TRBJ2-4, with a weak D call TRBD2 (7 bases). Trimming pared 4 bases from V and 7 bases from J, leaving 11 bases between. Germline CDR1 and CDR2: SGHTA and FQGNSA. There are 13 residues in the CDR3. This chain's CDR3 is CASSSRGGNIQYF. The CDR3 nucleotides read TGTGCCAGCAGCTCCAGGGGAGGGAACATTCAGTACTTC.

The gene calls are TRBV6-5 and TRBJ1-1; no firm D call. V dropped 2 bases and J dropped 8 bases, with 12 bases sitting between them. The CDR3 extends over 13 amino acids. Germline V gene sequence: CDR1 MNHEY, CDR2 SVGAGI. CDR3 in DNA: TGTGCCAGCAGTTACGGCGCAGTTCGGGAAGCTTTCTTT. It yields the protein CASSYGAVREAFF.

This clone was counted a few times. V gene TRBV5-1 combines with J gene TRBJ2-2, with D possibly being TRBD2 (6 bases). This CDR3 is built from 15 residues. Germline V gene lookup returns CDR1 SGHRS and CDR2 YFSETQ. Trimming took off 0 bases at V and 7 bases at J, with 13 bases between the two ends. CDR3 sequence reads: CASSLAGREVGELFF. The CDR3, as DNA: TGCGCCAGCAGCTTGGCCGGGCGGGAAGTCGGGGAGCTGTTTTTT.

V is TRBV30 and J is TRBJ1-2; D gene ambiguous. Germline assignment: CDR1 GTSNPN and CDR2 SVGIG (reference sequence). The CDR3 totals 11 residues. Trimming left V 6 bases short and J 8 bases short, with 13 bases between. CDR3 residues: CACPAGLGYTF. CDR3 bases: TGTGCCTGCCCTGCGGGTTTGGGCTACACCTTC.

The chain's CDR3 is CASSLRGADEQFF. Written as DNA, the CDR3 is TGTGCCAGCAGCTTGCGGGGGGCGGATGAGCAGTTCTTC. The genes are TRBV5-6 and TRBJ2-1; D is perhaps TRBD2 (7 bases). The CDR3 totals 13 residues. Trimming took 1 base from V and 8 from J, leaving 10 bases between them. Germline values: CDR1 SGHDT, CDR2 YYEEEE. Full variable domain (rest looked up from reference TRBV5-6 and TRBJ2-1): DAGVTQSPTHLIKTRGQQVTLRCSPKSGHDTVSWYQQALGQGPQFIFQYYEEEERQRGNFPDRFSGHQFPNYSSELNVNALLLGDSALYLCASSLRGADEQFFGPGTRLTVL.

This sequence joins TRBV14 and TRBJ2-5; D not resolved. Germline V CDR1 and CDR2: SGHDN, FVKESK. The CDR3 sequence is 12 residues long. Trimming took off 4 bases at V and 5 bases at J, with 8 bases between the two ends. CDR3 coding DNA: TGTGCCAGCAGCCCCGGCCGGGAGACCCAGTACTTC. Residues: CASSPGRETQYF.

This clone was seen a handful of times. The V gene is TRBV30, the J gene TRBJ1-2; D not certain. The CDR3 length is 13 residues. V lost 1 base to trimming and J lost 5 bases, with 11 bases between them. Germline CDR1 is GTSNPN and CDR2 is SVGIG (reference sequence). CDR3 DNA sequence: TGTGCCTGGAGTGAGGGATTTGAGTATGGCTACACCTTC. It encodes CAWSEGFEYGYTF.

V gene TRBV18 combines with J gene TRBJ2-5; no definite D call. From germline, CDR1 is KGHSH and CDR2 LQKENI. V was pared by 1 base and J by 1 base, with 10 bases between. The CDR3 contains 15 residues. CDR3 sequence reads: CASSPRQGPQETQYF. CDR3 nucleotides: TGTGCCAGCTCACCACGGCAAGGACCCCAAGAGACCCAGTACTTC. Full variable domain (rest looked up from reference TRBV18 and TRBJ2-5): NAGVMQNPRHLVRRRGQEARLRCSPMKGHSHVYWYRQLPEEGLKFMVYLQKENIIDESGMPKERFSAEFPKEGPSILRIQQVVRGDSAAYFCASSPRQGPQETQYFGPGTRLLVL.

The J gene is TRBJ2-5, the V gene TRBV18; D gene ambiguous. Germline loops: CDR1 KGHSH, CDR2 LQKENI. The CDR3 has 14 amino acids. V lost 3 bases to trimming and J lost 4 bases, with 12 bases between them. The CDR3 here is CASSPASGLETQYF. DNA for the CDR3: TGTGCCAGCTCACCCGCCTCCGGGTTAGAGACCCAGTACTTC.

V gene TRBV30 combines with J gene TRBJ1-4; the match to TRBD1 covers 9 bases. The CDR3 runs to 13 residues. Germline assignment: CDR1 GTSNPN and CDR2 SVGIG (reference sequence). V gave up 3 bases and J gave up 7 bases; unmatched junction bases: 3. CDR3: CAWSRTGVEKLFF. The CDR3 DNA is TGTGCCTGGAGCCGGACAGGGGTTGAAAAACTGTTTTTT.

A word on this clone: Distinct nucleotide sequences in the sample also encode this CDR3. This sequence joins TRBV30 and TRBJ2-5, with D possibly matching TRBD1 (6 bases). This CDR3 spans 12 amino acids. The V gene lost 4 bases and the J gene lost 4 bases, with 10 bases spanning the gap. Germline lookup yields CDR1 GTSNPN and CDR2 SVGIG (reference sequence). Here the CDR3 DNA reads TGTGCCTGGAAGGCAGGGGCAGAGACCCAGTACTTC. Translated: CAWKAGAETQYF.

The rearrangement uses TRBV29-1 and TRBJ2-1; TRBD1 aligns across 8 bases. Germline trimming cut 8 bases from V and 4 bases from J; bases unmatched to any gene: 4. This CDR3 contains 12 residues. Looked up from germline, CDR1 is SQVTM and CDR2 is ANQGSEA. For the CDR3, the DNA is TGCAGCCTTTGGGACAGGTACAATGAGCAGTTCTTC. This translates into CSLWDRYNEQFF.

The chain has TRBV7-2 and TRBJ1-5; possible D gene TRBD1, 6 bases. With 1 base removed from V and 6 bases from J, the gap between germline ends came to 16 bases. The germline gives CDR1 SGHTA, CDR2 FQGNSA. The CDR3 sequence is 16 residues long. The CDR3 DNA follows: TGTGCCAGCAGCTTAGGGGGCAGGGGAGGAGGTCAGCCCCAGCATTTT. Amino acid sequence: CASSLGGRGGGQPQHF.

This clone has a handful of counts. Here the CDR3 DNA reads TGTGCCAGCTCACGAGAAGGGGCGGGAGAGCAGTACTTC. Translating gives CASSREGAGEQYF. This sequence joins TRBV18 and TRBJ2-7, with a weak D call TRBD2 (6 bases). The CDR3 has 13 amino acids. Germline assignment: CDR1 KGHSH and CDR2 LQKENI. Trimming cost V 4 bases and J 7 bases, with 14 bases left between them.

The CDR3 reads CAWSVRTAQETQYF. DNA of the CDR3: TGTGCCTGGAGTGTACGGACGGCACAAGAGACCCAGTACTTC. This chain connects TRBV30 to TRBJ2-5; D remains unclear. The CDR3 is 14 residues long. Trimming took off 0 bases at V and 2 bases at J, with 10 bases between the two ends. CDR1 GTSNPN and CDR2 SVGIG come from the germline V gene (reference sequence). The entire variable domain, with the rest obtained from reference TRBV30 and TRBJ2-5, is as follows: SQTIHQWPATLVQPVGSPLSLECTVEGTSNPNLYWYRQAAGRGLQLLFYSVGIGQISSEVPQNLSASRPQDRQFILSSKKLLLSDSGFYLCAWSVRTAQETQYFGPGTRLLVL.

This clone showed up just a few times. The genes are TRBV7-9 and TRBJ1-1; the D gene is possibly TRBD1 (5 bases). The CDR3 length is 16 residues. The germline V and J ends were trimmed by 5 bases and 0 bases, with 16 bases remaining between them. Germline V lookup: CDR1 SEHNR, CDR2 FQNEAQ (reference sequence). The CDR3 spells CASSPGTPGMNTEAFF. The CDR3 region has the DNA TGTGCCAGCAGCCCCGGGACCCCCGGCATGAACACTGAAGCTTTCTTT.

The chain uses TRBV7-9 and TRBJ2-6; D call uncertain. CDR3 length: 15 residues. V was cut by 3 bases and J by 0 bases, with 6 bases left in between. Germline V gene data show CDR1 as SEHNR and CDR2 as FQNEAQ (reference sequence). DNA of the CDR3: TGTGCCAGCAGCTTTCCCCCCTCTGGGGCCAACGTCCTGACTTTC. It codes for CASSFPPSGANVLTF. The complete variable domain, with remaining parts taken from reference TRBV7-9 and TRBJ2-6, reads DTGVSQNPRHKITKRGQNVTFRCDPISEHNRLYWYRQTLGQGPEFLTYFQNEAQLEKSRLLSDRFSAERPKGSFSTLEIQRTEQGDSAMYLCASSFPPSGANVLTFGAGSRLTVL.

The rearrangement joins TRBV15 to TRBJ2-5; tentatively, D is TRBD1 or TRBD2 (5 bases each). V lost 4 bases and J 1 base, leaving 10 bases between the germline ends. This CDR3 has 14 residues. The V gene's germline CDR1 is LNHNV and CDR2 YYDKDF (reference sequence). The CDR3 sequence: CATSNSGSQETQYF. The CDR3 region has the DNA TGTGCCACCAGCAACTCAGGGAGCCAAGAGACCCAGTACTTC.

Details on this clone: This specimen includes other DNA sequences encoding the same CDR3. J is TRBJ2-1 and V is TRBV29-1; 11 nucleotides agree with TRBD2. CDR1 is SQVTM and CDR2 is ANQGSEA in the germline V gene. Trimming cost V 4 bases and J 4 bases; bases outside gene matches: 0. This CDR3 has 13 residues. CDR3 sequence: CSVGTSGYNEQFF. The DNA of the CDR3 is TGCAGCGTTGGGACTAGCGGGTACAATGAGCAGTTCTTC.

This clone was detected a few times. The CDR3 DNA reads TGTGCCTGGAGTCCACGAGCCAACGGCGAGCAGTTCTTC. It yields the protein CAWSPRANGEQFF. This rearrangement joins TRBV30 to TRBJ2-1; no clear D. Trimming pared 2 bases from V and 10 bases from J, leaving 15 bases between. The CDR3 sequence is 13 residues long. Germline V gene data show CDR1 as GTSNPN and CDR2 as SVGIG (reference sequence).

This clone was counted between two and nine times. The chain uses TRBV29-1 and TRBJ2-7; no clear D. V lost 8 bases and J 4 bases, leaving 9 bases between the germline ends. Germline V CDR1 and CDR2: SQVTM, ANQGSEA. This CDR3 is 10 amino acids long. The CDR3 region is CSSSTYEQYF. CDR3 DNA: TGCAGCTCCTCCACTTACGAGCAGTACTTC.

The chain joins TRBV30 to TRBJ2-5; D unclear. The CDR3 sequence is 13 residues long. With 1 base removed from V and 0 bases from J, the gap between germline ends came to 6 bases. CDR1 and CDR2 from the germline V gene are GTSNPN and SVGIG (reference sequence). The CDR3 nucleotides are TGTGCCTGGAGTGGAAGGGACCAAGAGACCCAGTACTTC. Translation gives CAWSGRDQETQYF.

The genes are TRBV4-3 and TRBJ2-7; D remains ambiguous. The V gene's germline CDR1 is LGHNA and CDR2 YSLEER. The CDR3 covers 15 residues. V dropped 0 bases and J dropped 0 bases, with 9 bases sitting between them. CDR3 nucleotides: TGCGCCAGCAGCCAAGATCTTACAGCCTCCTACGAGCAGTACTTC. Translating gives CASSQDLTASYEQYF.

This clone was observed a handful of times. The rearrangement uses TRBV7-2 and TRBJ2-1; D is perhaps TRBD2 (6 bases). From germline, CDR1 is SGHTA and CDR2 FQGNSA. V was clipped by 1 base and J by 2 bases, with 9 bases between them. There are 15 residues in the CDR3. CDR3 coding DNA: TGTGCCAGCAGCTTAGTCGGGAGTCCCTACAATGAGCAGTTCTTC. It translates to CASSLVGSPYNEQFF.

This chain joins TRBV7-2 and TRBJ2-5; 8 positions agree with TRBD2. Trimming at V came to 5 bases and at J to 7 bases, leaving 15 bases not matched to a gene. Germline V gives CDR1 SGHTA, CDR2 FQGNSA. The CDR3 loop spans 16 amino acids. CDR3: CASSPKGPSGLMTQYF. DNA for the CDR3: TGTGCCAGCAGCCCGAAGGGGCCTAGCGGGCTAATGACCCAGTACTTC.

This chain uses TRBV5-4 with TRBJ1-1; D is ambiguous. V lost 0 bases to trimming and J lost 2 bases, with 2 bases between them. CDR3 length equals 12 residues. Per the germline V gene, CDR1 is SGHNT and CDR2 is YYREEE (reference sequence). CDR3 protein: CASSLDNTEAFF. The CDR3 bases are TGTGCCAGCAGCTTGGACAACACTGAAGCTTTCTTT.